This TCR beta chain derives from a study of T-cell memory formation after mild COVID-19. At the level of the study: TCR clustering was largely donor specific. Findings and limits, study-wide: The study found contracting CD4+ clones mainly in CM and EM and contracting CD8+ clones in EMRA. While clones contracting from day 15 to 85 were balanced between CD4 and CD8, later expanders leaned CD4+.

Using constant-segment primers, 5'RACE produced TCR alpha and TCR beta cDNA libraries carrying sample barcodes and UMIs. TCRdb reprocessed the 5' RACE reads via MiXCR and lists one record per CDR3 protein. This sample has under 650,000 distinct CDR3 sequences, with about a sixth found just once. This clonotype has just a few counts. The antigen is unknown. With 3 bases removed from V and 4 bases from J, the gap between germline ends came to 15 bases. The CDR3 consists of 15 residues. The V gene's germline CDR1 is DFQATT and CDR2 SNEGSKA (reference sequence). This chain uses TRBV20-1 with TRBJ2-2, with TRBD2 as a possible D gene (7 bases). The sequence derives from an adult woman who had mild COVID-19 (a few samples of this study predate the infection). Cell type and time point are not known. The material sequenced was PBMCs or a T cell subset sorted from them (not recorded which). The CDR3 region has the DNA TGCAGTGCTAGCGGGGCGGGGGCGTCCACCGGGGAGCTGTTTTTT. Its translation: CSASGAGASTGELFF.